This T cell receptor (beta chain) was recorded in a study of graft-versus-host responses after intestinal transplantation. V trimming: 0 bases; J trimming: 4 bases; junction bases outside the gene matches: 5. Germline V gene lookup returns CDR1 MNHEY and CDR2 SVGAGI. The CDR3 loop spans 15 amino acids. Here immunoSEQ multiplex PCR was the method, and the copy in TCRdb shows in-frame clones only, minus some. The table shows almost 55,000 clones, with under 95% occurring only once. The receptor was derived from a human patient who received an intestinal transplant, so some T cells may come from the graft donor. The J gene is TRBJ2-5, the V gene TRBV6-5; 7 bases agree with TRBD2. Source: PBMCs, taken nearly 670 days after intestinal transplant. The CDR3 DNA reads TGTGCCAGCAGTTACTCGGGGGGGAATATAGAGACCCAGTACTTC. It yields the protein CASSYSGGNIETQYF.